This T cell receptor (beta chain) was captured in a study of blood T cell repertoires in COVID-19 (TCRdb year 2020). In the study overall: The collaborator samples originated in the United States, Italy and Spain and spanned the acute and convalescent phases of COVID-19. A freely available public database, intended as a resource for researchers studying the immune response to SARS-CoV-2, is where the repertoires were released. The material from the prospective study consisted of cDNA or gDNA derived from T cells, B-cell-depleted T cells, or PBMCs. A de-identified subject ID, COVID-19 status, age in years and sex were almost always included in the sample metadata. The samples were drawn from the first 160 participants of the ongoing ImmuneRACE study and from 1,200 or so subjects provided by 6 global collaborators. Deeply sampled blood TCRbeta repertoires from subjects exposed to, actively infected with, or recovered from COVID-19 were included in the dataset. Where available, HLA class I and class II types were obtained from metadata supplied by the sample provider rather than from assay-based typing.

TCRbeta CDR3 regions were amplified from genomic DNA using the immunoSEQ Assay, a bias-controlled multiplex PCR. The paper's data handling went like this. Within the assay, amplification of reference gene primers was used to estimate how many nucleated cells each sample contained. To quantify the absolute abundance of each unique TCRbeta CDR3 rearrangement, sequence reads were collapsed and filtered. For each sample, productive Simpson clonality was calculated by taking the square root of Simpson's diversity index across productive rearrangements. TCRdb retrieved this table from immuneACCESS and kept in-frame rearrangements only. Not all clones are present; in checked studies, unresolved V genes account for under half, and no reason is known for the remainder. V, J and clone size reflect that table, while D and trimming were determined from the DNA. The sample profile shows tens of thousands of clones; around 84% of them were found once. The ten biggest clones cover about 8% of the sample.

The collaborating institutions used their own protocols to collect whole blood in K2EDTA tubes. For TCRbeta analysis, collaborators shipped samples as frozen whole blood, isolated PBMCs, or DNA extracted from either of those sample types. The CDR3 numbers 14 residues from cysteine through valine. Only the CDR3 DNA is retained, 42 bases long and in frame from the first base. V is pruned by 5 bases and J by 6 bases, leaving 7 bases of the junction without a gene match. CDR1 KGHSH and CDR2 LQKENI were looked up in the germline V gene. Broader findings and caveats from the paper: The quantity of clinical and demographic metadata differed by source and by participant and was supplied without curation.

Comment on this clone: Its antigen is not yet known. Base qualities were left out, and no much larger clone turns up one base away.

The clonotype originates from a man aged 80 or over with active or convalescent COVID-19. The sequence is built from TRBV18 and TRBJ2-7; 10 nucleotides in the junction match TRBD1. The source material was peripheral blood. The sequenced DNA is TGTGCCAGCTCAGAGGGGACAGGGGACAGCGAGCAGTACGTC. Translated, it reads CASSEGTGDSEQYV.